These 19 T cell receptor beta chains were sequenced from one sample in a study of chemoradiotherapy in HPV16-positive cancers. Clones were read by immunoSEQ multiplex PCR, and TCRdb kept only the in-frame ones, dropping some. The sample consists of some 13,000 clones, approximately 86% of them appearing once. Sequenced here: blood, sampled from a patient who underwent chemoradiotherapy. These receptors were taken from a human donor with HPV-associated anogenital cancer.

The chain carries TRBV6-6 and TRBJ2-7; 9 bases match TRBD1. CDR1 is MNHNY and CDR2 is SVGAGI in the germline V gene (reference sequence). With V trimmed by 5 bases and J by 6 bases, 8 bases remained unmatched. There are 14 residues in the CDR3. CDR3 DNA sequence: TGTGCCAGCAGTCAGGGACAGGGAGGGGGCGAGCAGTACTTC. Translation gives CASSQGQGGGEQYF.

The chain employs TRBV6-1 and TRBJ1-5; TRBD1 might be the D (5 bases). Trimming left V 4 bases short and J 4 bases short, with 11 bases between. Germline assignment: CDR1 MNHNS and CDR2 SASEGT. CDR3 size: 14 residues. The CDR3 DNA sequence: TGTGCCAGCAGTGCGGGGGAAAGGAATCAGCCCCAGCATTTT. As protein: CASSAGERNQPQHF.

V and J are TRBV7-6 and TRBJ2-1; D is perhaps TRBD1 (6 bases). Per germline, CDR1 SGHVS and CDR2 FNYEAQ. The V gene lost 5 bases and the J gene lost 2 bases, with 16 bases spanning the gap. The CDR3 loop spans 16 amino acids. The CDR3 spells CASSPSSQGPYNEQFF. CDR3 bases: TGTGCCAGCAGCCCTTCCTCGCAGGGGCCCTACAATGAGCAGTTCTTC.

J is TRBJ1-1 and V is TRBV4-1; 9 bases agree with TRBD1. CDR1 MGHRA and CDR2 YSYEKL come from the germline V gene. This CDR3 spans 21 amino acids. Germline trimming cut 3 bases from V and 1 base from J; bases unmatched to any gene: 21. CDR3 loop: CASSHPGLRVQGALGNTEAFF. The CDR3 bases are TGCGCCAGCAGCCACCCCGGCCTACGGGTACAGGGGGCATTGGGGAACACTGAAGCTTTCTTT.

This clone was recorded only once. The V call is TRBV2, the J call TRBJ1-1; no reliable D call. This CDR3 contains 11 residues. The V gene lost 4 bases and the J gene lost 7 bases, with 7 bases spanning the gap. The germline V gene encodes CDR1 SNHLY and CDR2 FYNNEI. In DNA form, the CDR3 reads TGTGCCAGCAGTGCGCTTGGTGAAGCTTTCTTT. Translation: CASSALGEAFF.

J is TRBJ1-2 and V is TRBV6-1, with D unresolved. Trimming removed 7 bases at V and 4 bases at J, with 16 bases between. Germline V gives CDR1 MNHNS, CDR2 SASEGT. The CDR3 loop spans 14 amino acids. CDR3 coding DNA: TGTGCCAGCATGGTGCCACCGCTCTTCTATGGCTACACCTTC. Its protein product is CASMVPPLFYGYTF.

This clone was observed a few times. The chain has TRBV19 and TRBJ1-5, with TRBD1 as a possible D gene (6 bases). The CDR3 is made up of 15 amino acids. The V gene's germline CDR1 is LNHDA and CDR2 SQIVND (reference sequence). Trimming removed 4 bases at V and 2 bases at J, with 12 bases between. The CDR3 is CASSTTGPGNQPQHF. The CDR3 nucleotides read TGTGCCAGTAGTACCACAGGGCCAGGCAATCAGCCCCAGCATTTT. The complete variable domain, with remaining parts taken from reference TRBV19 and TRBJ1-5, reads DGGITQSPKYLFRKEGQNVTLSCEQNLNHDAMYWYRQDPGQGLRLIYYSQIVNDFQKGDIAEGYSVSREKKESFPLTVTSAQKNPTAFYLCASSTTGPGNQPQHFGDGTRLSIL.

The chain recombines TRBV6-1 with TRBJ1-5; 8 bases line up with TRBD1. V lost 6 bases to trimming and J lost 5 bases; unmatched junction nucleotides: 3. The V gene's germline CDR1 is MNHNS and CDR2 SASEGT. The CDR3 has 13 amino acids. The chain's CDR3 is CASSGQGYQPQHF. CDR3 sequence (DNA): TGTGCCAGCAGCGGACAGGGTTATCAGCCCCAGCATTTT.

The count of this clone is one. The rearrangement joins TRBV5-6 to TRBJ2-3; D remains unclear. CDR1 and CDR2 from the germline V gene are SGHDT and YYEEEE. V lost 0 bases, J lost 2 bases, and 10 bases lay in between. The CDR3 contains 15 residues. In DNA, the CDR3 is TGTGCCAGCAGCTTGGGTACGACGGCCACAGATACGCAGTATTTT. Translating gives CASSLGTTATDTQYF.

J is TRBJ1-5 and V is TRBV6-5; D may be TRBD1 (6 bases). Deletions cut 6 bases from V and 3 bases from J, with 12 bases between. Germline V CDR1 and CDR2: MNHEY, SVGAGI. The CDR3 runs to 14 residues. The CDR3 region is CASRPDRTNQPQHF. DNA of the CDR3: TGTGCCAGCAGACCTGACAGGACCAATCAGCCCCAGCATTTT.

J is TRBJ2-5 and V is TRBV5-1; D is perhaps TRBD1 (7 bases). CDR1 is SGHRS, CDR2 YFSETQ, per germline. CDR3 length equals 14 residues. V lost 4 bases, J lost 4 bases, and 14 bases lay in between. The CDR3 sequence: CASSQGGLRETQYF. Here the CDR3 DNA reads TGCGCCAGCAGCCAGGGGGGCTTGAGAGAGACCCAGTACTTC.

This chain connects TRBV15 to TRBJ2-3, with D maybe TRBD2 (5 bases). The CDR3 extends over 16 amino acids. V was pared by 4 bases and J by 3 bases, with 17 bases between. In germline, CDR1 is LNHNV, CDR2 YYDKDF (reference sequence). The CDR3 region is CATSKSPAPGTDTQYF. The DNA for the CDR3 is TGTGCCACCAGCAAGTCCCCGGCCCCGGGAACAGATACGCAGTATTTT.

The V and J genes are TRBV7-2 and TRBJ2-3; 12 nucleotides match TRBD2. The ends lost 7 bases at V and 4 bases at J; junction bases unmatched: 9. The CDR3 runs to 16 residues. The V gene's germline CDR1 is SGHTA and CDR2 FQGNSA. Written as DNA, the CDR3 is TGTGCCAGCACCCCACTAGCGGGGGGATTTGCAGATACGCAGTATTTT. It translates to CASTPLAGGFADTQYF.

The chain couples TRBV25-1 to TRBJ1-1, with D maybe TRBD1 (5 bases). The CDR3 loop spans 14 amino acids. Trimming took off 1 base at V and 7 bases at J, with 13 bases between the two ends. Germline V CDR1 and CDR2: MGHDK, SYGVNS. The CDR3 here is CASSEWRDQGEAFF. DNA for the CDR3: TGTGCCAGCAGTGAATGGAGGGACCAAGGTGAAGCTTTCTTT.

The V call is TRBV5-8, the J call TRBJ1-5, with D unresolved. CDR1 SGHTS and CDR2 YDEGEE come from the germline V gene. The CDR3 has 15 amino acids. V gave up 0 bases and J gave up 1 base, with 8 bases separating them. The CDR3 sequence is CASSLAIGSNQPQHF. DNA for the CDR3: TGTGCCAGCAGCTTGGCAATTGGGAGCAATCAGCCCCAGCATTTT.

The table lists this clone with a few counts. The CDR3 bases are TGTGCCTGGAGTGATGTAGGGGGACTGTTTTTT. This codes for CAWSDVGGLFF. The V call is TRBV30, the J call TRBJ1-4; maybe TRBD1 (6 bases). Deletions cut 1 base from V and 13 bases from J, with 10 bases between. The CDR3 has 11 residues. Germline V CDR1 and CDR2: GTSNPN, SVGIG (reference sequence).

This clone showed up just a few times. The chain has TRBV4-1 and TRBJ2-3; 7 nucleotides agree with TRBD1. Germline trimming cut 0 bases from V and 9 bases from J; bases unmatched to any gene: 12. CDR1 and CDR2 from the germline V gene are MGHRA and YSYEKL. This CDR3 contains 16 residues. Here the CDR3 reads CASSQDAQVTGSTQYF. CDR3 in DNA: TGCGCCAGCAGCCAAGATGCCCAAGTGACAGGGTCAACGCAGTATTTT.

V and J are TRBV5-1 and TRBJ2-1; D may be TRBD1 (6 bases). The CDR3 totals 15 residues. Germline CDR1 and CDR2: SGHRS and YFSETQ. V shed 3 bases and J shed 5 bases, with 15 bases lying between them. CDR3 in amino acids: CASSSGPTGNNEQFF. The CDR3 DNA follows: TGCGCCAGCAGCTCGGGGCCCACAGGGAACAATGAGCAGTTCTTC.

This clone showed up just a few times. The V gene is TRBV18, the J gene TRBJ1-6, with D uncertain. Between the trimmed V and J ends, which lost 3 bases and 11 bases, there was a span of 17 bases. The germline gives CDR1 KGHSH, CDR2 LQKENI. CDR3 length equals 15 residues. As DNA, the CDR3 is TGTGCCAGCTCACCCCCGGGCCCTTCATTTCCACCCCTCCACTTT. It is translated as CASSPPGPSFPPLHF.